The entry below describes one TCR beta chain. Its antigen is unknown. Single viable CD3+CD4+CD8-CD45RO+ cells were sorted as the memory CD4+ T cells. Germline V lookup: CDR1 LNHDA, CDR2 SQIVND (reference sequence). The CDR3 runs to 13 residues. V was clipped by 6 bases and J by 4 bases, with 12 bases between them. Profiled with immunoSEQ multiplex PCR; TCRdb holds only in-frame clones, not every one. The sample lists around 54,000 clones; around 80% were seen once. This sample is part of a study of memory CD4+ T cells and cytomegalovirus serostatus. Whole-study findings and limits: Each of some 67 CMV-associated TCRbeta sequences occurred in one to five individuals.

This chain connects TRBV19 to TRBJ1-1, with D possibly matching TRBD1 (5 bases). The sample comprised memory CD4+ T cells from blood. The TCR sequence derives from an adult in good health and CMV-seronegative. The CDR3 reads CASRGQGTTEAFF. CDR3 nucleotides: TGTGCCAGTAGGGGGCAAGGGACCACTGAAGCTTTCTTT.